The 10 T cell receptor beta chains given below trace back to one sample, sequenced in a study of cytomegalovirus exposure and HLA in healthy donors. TCRdb keeps only in-frame clones here, not all; method: immunoSEQ multiplex PCR. Of about 82,000 clones listed, around 92% are singletons. Sequenced input: PBMCs. These receptors were obtained from a man younger than 35 in good health and CMV-seronegative.

The chain uses TRBV15 and TRBJ2-7; the match to TRBD1 covers 7 bases. The CDR3 spans 13 residues. Trimming removed 8 bases from V and 2 bases from J; junction bases left unmatched: 6. Germline loops: CDR1 LNHNV, CDR2 YYDKDF (reference sequence). CDR3 amino acids: CATAPGQAYEQYF. DNA for the CDR3: TGTGCCACCGCCCCCGGACAGGCCTACGAGCAGTACTTC.

The V call is TRBV2, the J call TRBJ2-2; weak D call: TRBD1 (6 bases). The CDR3 has 15 amino acids. V lost 7 bases to trimming and J lost 1 base, with 13 bases between them. Germline V gene data show CDR1 as SNHLY and CDR2 as FYNNEI. CDR3 sequence reads: CASKRAGVNTGELFF. In DNA form, the CDR3 reads TGTGCCAGCAAGAGGGCAGGGGTGAACACCGGGGAGCTGTTTTTT.

CDR3 nucleotides: TGTGCCAGCAGCTTATTTACTCAGCTAGACGGAAAACTGTTTTTT. This codes for CASSLFTQLDGKLFF. This chain uses TRBV11-3 with TRBJ1-4; no clear D. The CDR3 contains 15 residues. The ends were cut back, 2 bases at V and 10 bases at J, with 17 bases in the middle. Germline V gene lookup returns CDR1 SGHNT and CDR2 YENEEA.

This clone showed up just once. This rearrangement joins TRBV6-1 to TRBJ2-5, with TRBD2 matching over 8 bases. CDR1 MNHNS and CDR2 SASEGT come from the germline V gene. The CDR3 consists of 15 residues. Germline trimming cut 6 bases from V and 5 bases from J; bases unmatched to any gene: 11. The CDR3: CASSPRSGGIETQYF. The CDR3 region has the DNA TGTGCCAGCAGCCCACGGTCGGGGGGGATCGAGACCCAGTACTTC.

The CDR3 region is CASSPSTGGASYTF. The CDR3 bases are TGTGCCAGCAGTCCCTCGACAGGGGGCGCGAGCTACACCTTC. The J gene is TRBJ1-2, the V gene TRBV27, with 10 bases aligning to TRBD1. CDR1 and CDR2 (germline): MNHEY, SMNVEV (reference sequence). The CDR3 totals 14 residues. Trimming took 5 bases from V and 9 from J; bases not matched to a gene: 9.

The V call is TRBV5-6, the J call TRBJ2-7; D might be TRBD1 (6 bases). The CDR3 extends over 14 amino acids. Germline assignment: CDR1 SGHDT and CDR2 YYEEEE. The ends were cut back, 4 bases at V and 0 bases at J, with 11 bases in the middle. The CDR3 DNA is TGTGCCAGCAGCCTAGGACAGCCCTCCTACGAGCAGTACTTC. It is translated as CASSLGQPSYEQYF.

The gene calls are TRBV9 and TRBJ2-7; TRBD1 aligns across 9 bases. Germline V gene lookup returns CDR1 SGDLS and CDR2 YYNGEE. The CDR3 is 15 residues long. V gave up 2 bases and J gave up 2 bases; unmatched junction bases: 5. The chain's CDR3 is CASSVGTGPTYEQYF. CDR3 bases: TGTGCCAGCAGCGTCGGGACAGGGCCCACCTACGAGCAGTACTTC.

The V and J genes are TRBV20-1 and TRBJ1-2; maybe TRBD1 (6 bases). Trimming took 5 bases from V and 6 from J, leaving 10 bases between them. This CDR3 contains 11 residues. From germline, CDR1 is DFQATT and CDR2 SNEGSKA (reference sequence). Here the CDR3 reads CSASTGNGYTF. DNA of the CDR3: TGCAGTGCTTCAACAGGGAATGGCTACACCTTC.

This clone was seen once. The chain couples TRBV7-2 to TRBJ1-1; D possibly corresponds to TRBD1 (6 bases). The germline V gene encodes CDR1 SGHTA and CDR2 FQGNSA. The CDR3 has 15 amino acids. V lost 4 bases, J lost 0 bases, and 12 bases lay in between. This CDR3 reads CASSSQQGLNTEAFF. The CDR3 bases are TGTGCCAGCAGCTCCCAACAGGGATTGAACACTGAAGCTTTCTTT. Looking up the rest from reference TRBV7-2 and TRBJ1-1 gives the full variable domain: GAGVSQSPSNKVTEKGKDVELRCDPISGHTALYWYRQSLGQGLEFLIYFQGNSAPDKSGLPSDRFSAERTGGSVSTLTIQRTQQEDSAVYLCASSSQQGLNTEAFFGQGTRLTVV.

This clone showed up just once. This chain links TRBV25-1 with TRBJ2-3; D gene uncertain. The CDR3 runs to 14 residues. Trimming stripped 4 bases from V and 1 base from J, with 9 bases between. CDR1 is MGHDK, CDR2 SYGVNS, per germline. CDR3 DNA sequence: TGTGCCAGCAGTGTTCCAACAGGCACAGATACGCAGTATTTT. It codes for CASSVPTGTDTQYF. The variable domain in full, with the rest retrieved from reference TRBV25-1 and TRBJ2-3, is EADIYQTPRYLVIGTGKKITLECSQTMGHDKMYWYQQDPGMELHLIHYSYGVNSTEKGDLSSESTVSRIRTEHFPLTLESARPSHTSQYLCASSVPTGTDTQYFGPGTRLTVL.